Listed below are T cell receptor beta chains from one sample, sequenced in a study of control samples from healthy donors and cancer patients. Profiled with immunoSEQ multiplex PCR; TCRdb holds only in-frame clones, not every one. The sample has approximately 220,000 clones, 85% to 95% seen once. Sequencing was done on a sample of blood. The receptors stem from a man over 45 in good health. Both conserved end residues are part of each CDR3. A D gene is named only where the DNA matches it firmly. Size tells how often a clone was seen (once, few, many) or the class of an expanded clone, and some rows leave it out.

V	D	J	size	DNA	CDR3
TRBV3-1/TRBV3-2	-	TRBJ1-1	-	TGTGCCAGCAGCCAGGGCCGGAACACTGAAGCTTTCTTT	CASSQGRNTEAFF
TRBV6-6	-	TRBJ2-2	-	TGTGCCAGCACGGTGAACACCGGGGAGCTGTTTTTT	CASTVNTGELFF
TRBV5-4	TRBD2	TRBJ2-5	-	TGTGCCAGCAGCTGGGGACTAGCGGGGCCCGAGGGAGAGACCCAGTACTTC	CASSWGLAGPEGETQYF
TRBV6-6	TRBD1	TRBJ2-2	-	TGTGCCAGCAGTCTCCAGGGGGCGGACGGGGAGCTGTTTTTT	CASSLQGADGELFF
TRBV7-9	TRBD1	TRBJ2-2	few	TGTGCCAGCAGCCCGGACAGGGGTTGGACCGGGGAGCTGTTTTTT	CASSPDRGWTGELFF
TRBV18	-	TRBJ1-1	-	TGTGCCAGCTCACCACAGAAAGGGGATTGGAACACTGAAGCTTTCTTT	CASSPQKGDWNTEAFF
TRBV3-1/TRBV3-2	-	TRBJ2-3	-	TGTGCCAGCAGCCATAGTAGCACAGATACGCAGTATTTT	CASSHSSTDTQYF
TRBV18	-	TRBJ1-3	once	TGTGCCAGCTCCCCAATGACCGTGAGCTCTGGAAACACCATATATTTT	CASSPMTVSSGNTIYF
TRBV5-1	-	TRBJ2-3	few	TGCGCCAGCAGCTTAACCACAGATACGCAGTATTTT	CASSLTTDTQYF
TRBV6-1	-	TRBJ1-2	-	TGTGCCAGCAGTGAAGAGGGGCAGTATGGCTACACCTTC	CASSEEGQYGYTF
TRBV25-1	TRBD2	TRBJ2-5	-	TGTGCCAGCAGTGAATGGGCTAGCGGGGGGGGCAAAGAGACCCAGTACTTC	CASSEWASGGGKETQYF
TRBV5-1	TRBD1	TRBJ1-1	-	TGCGCCAGCAGCTTACAGGGGACGGGCTACACTGAAGCTTTCTTT	CASSLQGTGYTEAFF
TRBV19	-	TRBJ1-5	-	TGTGCCAGTAGTCCGAGCAATCAGCCCCAGCATTTT	CASSPSNQPQHF
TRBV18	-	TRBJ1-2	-	TGTGCCAGCTCACTGGGAGGAGACTATGGCTACACCTTC	CASSLGGDYGYTF
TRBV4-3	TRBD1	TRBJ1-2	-	TGCGCCAGCAGCCAAGAGGGACAGGGGAATTTTGGCTACACCTTC	CASSQEGQGNFGYTF
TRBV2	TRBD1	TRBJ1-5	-	TGTGCCAGCAGGGACAGGGATCAGCCCCAGCATTTT	CASRDRDQPQHF
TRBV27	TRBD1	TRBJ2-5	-	TGTGCCAGCAGTTTGGGACAGGGTGCTAATTTTGGGACCCAGTACTTC	CASSLGQGANFGTQYF
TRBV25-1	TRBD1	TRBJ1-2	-	TGTGCCAGCAGTACCGGGACAGGGGGCAAGGCTGGCTACACCTTC	CASSTGTGGKAGYTF
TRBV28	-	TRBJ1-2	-	TGTGCCAGCAGCACTAGGTCGGGGGCGTCAACGTTATATGGCTACACCTTC	CASSTRSGASTLYGYTF
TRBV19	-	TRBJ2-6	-	TGTGCCAGTAGCCTGGACCGGGCGGGAGCCAACGTCCTGACTTTC	CASSLDRAGANVLTF
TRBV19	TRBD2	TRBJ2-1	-	TGTGCCAGTAGTATAGTAGGGACTAGCGGGGGGGCCCTGAGCTCCTACAATGAGCAGTTCTTC	CASSIVGTSGGALSSYNEQFF
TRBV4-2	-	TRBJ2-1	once	TGTGCCAGCAGCCAAGATCGTTCCGGGGTCGGCGTTTGGGAGCAGTTCTTC	CASSQDRSGVGVWEQFF
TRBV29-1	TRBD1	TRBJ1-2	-	TGCAGCGTTGCTGGGTACCGGGACAGGGGTTTTCCCGGGCGGGAAAACTATGGCTACACCTTC	CSVAGYRDRGFPGRENYGYTF
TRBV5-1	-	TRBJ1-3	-	TGCGCCAGCAGCGAACAGGCGAGCTCTGGAAACACCATATATTTT	CASSEQASSGNTIYF
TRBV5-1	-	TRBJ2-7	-	TGCGCCAGCAGCTTGGGCCCCGTGGGGGGCGGCTACGAGCAGTACTTC	CASSLGPVGGGYEQYF
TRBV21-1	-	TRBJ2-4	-	TGTGCCAGCAGCAAAGGTCTCCTAGCGGGAATAGCCAAAAACATTCAGTACTTC	CASSKGLLAGIAKNIQYF
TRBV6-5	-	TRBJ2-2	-	TGTGCCAGCAGACCCCTTGGACTGGGGGGCGGGGAGCTGTTTTTT	CASRPLGLGGGELFF
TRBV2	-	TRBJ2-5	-	TGTGCCAGCAGTCGGGGGCGACAGGGAGAGACCCAGTACTTC	CASSRGRQGETQYF
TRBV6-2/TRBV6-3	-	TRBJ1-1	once	TGTGCCAGCAGTCGACGGACTGAAGCTTTCTTT	CASSRRTEAFF
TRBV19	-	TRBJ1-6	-	TGTGCCAGTAGTATGTCTTCTTGGAGCGGCACCCGCTCCTATAATTCACCCCTCCACTTT	CASSMSSWSGTRSYNSPLHF
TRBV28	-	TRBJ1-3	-	TGTGCCGGAACATTACGAAACACCATATATTTT	CAGTLRNTIYF
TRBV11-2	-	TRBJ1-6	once	TGTGCCAGCAGCTTAGGAGGCGGCGGGTATTCACCCCTCCACTTT	CASSLGGGGYSPLHF
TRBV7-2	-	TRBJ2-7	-	TGTGCCAGCAGCTTAGAGGGTGGGGGGCCGTACGAGCAGTACTTC	CASSLEGGGPYEQYF
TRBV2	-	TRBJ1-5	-	TGTGCCAGCATGGCCGATAATCAGCCCCAGCATTTT	CASMADNQPQHF
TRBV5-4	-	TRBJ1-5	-	TGTGCCAGCAGCTCGCCGGGTCAGCCCCAGCATTTT	CASSSPGQPQHF
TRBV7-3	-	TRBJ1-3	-	TGTGCCAGCAGCCTACAGGGTACCGGAAACACCATATATTTT	CASSLQGTGNTIYF
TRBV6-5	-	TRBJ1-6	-	TGTGCCAGCACAGGGCCCTCCTATAATTCACCCCTCCACTTT	CASTGPSYNSPLHF
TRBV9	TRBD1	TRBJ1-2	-	TGTGCCAGCAACGTAGGGACCGGGACAGGGTATGGCTACACCTTC	CASNVGTGTGYGYTF
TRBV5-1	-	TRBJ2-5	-	TGCGCCAGCAGCTTGGCACAGGGTAGAGAGACCCAGTACTTC	CASSLAQGRETQYF
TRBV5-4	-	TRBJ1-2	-	TGTGCCAGCAGCTTCGCGGGGGACGCGAGCTACACCTTC	CASSFAGDASYTF
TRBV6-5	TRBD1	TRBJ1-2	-	TGTGCCAGCAGTTACGGGACAGGGGGGGCGTACGGCTACACCTTC	CASSYGTGGAYGYTF